This TCR beta chain is from a study of human T cells and chemical hapten exposure. This clonotype turned up a few times. Its antigen is as yet unknown. TCRdb redid the calling of the RACE reads with MiXCR, one entry per CDR3 protein. The top ten hold about 2.1% of the sample, which has fewer than 300,000 distinct CDR3 sequences, 7% to 10% seen once. Time point defined: pre-sensitization, week 0. Described treatment: therapeutic diphenylcyclopropenone sensitization with weekly scalp DPC. V was trimmed by 4 bases and J by 0 bases, leaving 12 bases between them. Germline loops: CDR1 SNHLY, CDR2 FYNNEI. The CDR3 length is 15 residues. Study-level results: Because all patients had alopecia, their immune responses might differ from healthy ones.

The chain recombines TRBV2 with TRBJ1-1; tentatively, D is TRBD1 (6 bases). This receptor was identified in a woman aged 40 to 49 with alopecia areata. Some clones in this sample may be carry-over from other donors' samples. The material was whole blood, obtained in connection with sensitization to the hapten diphenylcyclopropenone (DPC). The CDR3 nucleotides read TGTGCCAGCAGTGGGTCGGGGGCGATGAACACTGAAGCTTTCTTT. It encodes CASSGSGAMNTEAFF.